This T cell receptor (beta chain) was profiled in a study of blood T cells in healthy people across ages. Using a J-beta primer mix together with a sample-barcoded 5' primer, a second PCR was run for roughly 7 to 11 cycles. A template-switch adaptor with 12 random nucleotides tagged each cDNA molecule. TCRdb re-analysed the 5' RACE reads in MiXCR, keeping a single row per CDR3 protein. The sample lists about 1,400,000 distinct CDR3 sequences; approximately 40% were seen once. The length of the CDR3 is 13 residues. Germline lookup yields CDR1 SGDLS and CDR2 YYNGEE. The germline V and J ends were trimmed by 4 bases and 5 bases, with 13 bases remaining between them.

Material for sequencing was blood. The receptor was isolated from a young woman in good health. This chain uses TRBV9 with TRBJ2-7, with D possibly being TRBD1 or TRBD2 (5 bases each). CDR3 DNA: TGTGCCAGCAGCCGGGGACCCACGGACGAGCAGTACTTC. Translated, it gives CASSRGPTDEQYF.